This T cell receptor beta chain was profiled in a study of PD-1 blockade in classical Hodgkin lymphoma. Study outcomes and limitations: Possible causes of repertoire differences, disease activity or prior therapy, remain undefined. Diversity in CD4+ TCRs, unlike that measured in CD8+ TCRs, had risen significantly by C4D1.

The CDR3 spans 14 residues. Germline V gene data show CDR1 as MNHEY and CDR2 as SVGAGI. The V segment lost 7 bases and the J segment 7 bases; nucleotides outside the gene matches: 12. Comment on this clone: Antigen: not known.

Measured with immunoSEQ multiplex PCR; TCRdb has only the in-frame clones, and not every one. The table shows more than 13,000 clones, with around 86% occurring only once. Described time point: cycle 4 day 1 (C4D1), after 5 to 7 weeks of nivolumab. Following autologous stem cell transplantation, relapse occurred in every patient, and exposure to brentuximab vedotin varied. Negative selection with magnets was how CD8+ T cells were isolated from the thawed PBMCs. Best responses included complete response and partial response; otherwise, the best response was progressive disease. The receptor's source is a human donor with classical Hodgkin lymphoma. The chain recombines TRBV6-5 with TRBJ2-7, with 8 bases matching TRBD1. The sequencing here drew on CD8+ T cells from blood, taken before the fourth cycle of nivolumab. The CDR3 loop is CASMLSDRVGEQYF. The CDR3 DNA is TGTGCCAGCATGCTGTCGGACAGGGTAGGTGAGCAGTACTTC.